One sample yielded the 20 T cell receptor beta chains listed below, sequenced in a study of regulatory T cells in long-lasting Graves disease. Time point: newly diagnosed GD, antithyroid drugs for less than 3 months. Preparation of the TCR library used RNA extracted from PBMCs. Investigators prepared the TCR beta libraries by applying iRepertoire HTBI primers and Arm-PCR of CDR3 regions. TCRdb reprocessed the multiplex PCR reads with MiXCR, giving one entry per CDR3 protein. The data show 510,000 or so distinct CDR3 sequences, approximately 12% seen once. These data were also filed under a second study, of T cells in Graves' hyperthyroidism and ophthalmopathy.

Sequencing used peripheral blood mononuclear cells (PBMCs), obtained at new diagnosis, from a patient treated with antithyroid drugs. The receptors shown here come from a woman aged 25 to 45 with Graves disease.

V is TRBV28 and J is TRBJ2-1, with 11 bases aligning to TRBD2. The length of the CDR3 is 14 residues. The germline CDR1 and CDR2 sequences are MDHEN and SYDVKM. V lost 9 bases to trimming and J lost 5 bases; unmatched junction nucleotides: 6. CDR3 sequence (DNA): TGTGCCAGTACTGGACTAGCGGGTAACAATGAGCAGTTCTTC. Its translation is CASTGLAGNNEQFF.

This clonotype has ten or more counts. The chain employs TRBV2 and TRBJ2-3; D perhaps matches TRBD1 (5 bases). V was cut by 4 bases and J by 0 bases, with 14 bases left in between. This CDR3 spans 16 amino acids. CDR1 and CDR2 from the germline V gene are SNHLY and FYNNEI. The CDR3 loop is CASSAPQGGSTDTQYF. The DNA for the CDR3 is TGTGCCAGCAGTGCCCCTCAGGGTGGGAGCACAGATACGCAGTATTTT.

The V call is TRBV5-5, the J call TRBJ2-1; 7 bases map to TRBD1. The CDR3 extends over 15 amino acids. Per the germline V gene, CDR1 is SGHKS and CDR2 is YYEKEE (reference sequence). V lost 2 bases to trimming and J lost 7 bases; unmatched junction nucleotides: 9. CDR3 DNA: TGTGCCAGCAGCTTACAGGGGTACCTGGGGAATGAGCAGTTCTTC. Its protein is CASSLQGYLGNEQFF.

This clonotype was observed at least ten times. The chain employs TRBV2 and TRBJ1-6; TRBD1 is a possible D gene (5 bases). V lost 7 bases, J lost 7 bases, and 23 bases lay in between. CDR3 size: 17 residues. Per germline, CDR1 SNHLY and CDR2 FYNNEI. CDR3 protein: CASTWGRQTGGNSPLHF. CDR3 sequence (DNA): TGTGCCAGCACCTGGGGCCGGCAGACGGGAGGGAATTCACCCCTCCACTTT.

At least ten counts were recorded for this clonotype. The chain couples TRBV30 to TRBJ1-2; the D gene is possibly TRBD1 (6 bases). The CDR3 runs to 14 residues. Trimming removed 3 bases from V and 5 bases from J, with 16 bases in between. CDR1 GTSNPN and CDR2 SVGIG come from the germline V gene (reference sequence). The DNA for the CDR3 is TGTGCCTGGAGCAAGAGGGGGTCGGTGTATGGCTACACCTTC. Encoded protein: CAWSKRGSVYGYTF. Based on the CDR3 plus reference TRBV30 and TRBJ1-2, the full variable domain is SQTIHQWPATLVQPVGSPLSLECTVEGTSNPNLYWYRQAAGRGLQLLFYSVGIGQISSEVPQNLSASRPQDRQFILSSKKLLLSDSGFYLCAWSKRGSVYGYTFGSGTRLTVV.

This clonotype was seen at least ten times. The chain links TRBV6-1 to TRBJ1-1, with D possibly TRBD1 on 5 matching bases. V lost 8 bases, J lost 0 bases, and 13 bases lay in between. The length of the CDR3 is 14 residues. Per germline, CDR1 MNHNS and CDR2 SASEGT. CDR3 amino acids: CASLTAYMNTEAFF. The CDR3 coding sequence is TGTGCCAGCTTGACAGCTTACATGAACACTGAAGCTTTCTTT.

The DNA for the CDR3 is TGTGCCAGTAGTCGCGGGAATACGAACACTGAAGCTTTCTTT. Translation: CASSRGNTNTEAFF. This rearrangement joins TRBV19 to TRBJ1-1; unclear D gene. This CDR3 is built from 14 residues. Germline CDR1 and CDR2: LNHDA and SQIVND (reference sequence). V shed 5 bases and J shed 1 base, with 11 bases lying between them.

This clonotype came up many times. This chain uses TRBV3-1 with TRBJ2-3; D gene unclear. The CDR3 is 16 amino acids. Germline V gene lookup returns CDR1 LGHDT and CDR2 YNNKEL (reference sequence). Trimming shortened V by 1 base and J by 5 bases, and 16 bases separated the two germline ends. For the CDR3, the DNA is TGTGCCAGCAGCCAAGCCCCGCTTAAGGTTGGAGATACGCAGTATTTT. Its translation is CASSQAPLKVGDTQYF.

The chain employs TRBV12-3 or TRBV12-4 and TRBJ2-7; TRBD2 matches 13 bases. The CDR3 totals 14 residues. The J segment lost 7 bases and the V segment lost 6 bases, leaving 6 bases of the junction unmatched. CDR3 sequence: CASSRLAGGWEQYF. CDR3 nucleotides: TGTGCCAGCAGCCGACTAGCGGGAGGATGGGAGCAGTACTTC.

In this sample, this clonotype turned up a few times. The chain joins TRBV27 to TRBJ1-3; no firm D call. V gave up 6 bases and J gave up 0 bases, with 12 bases separating them. This CDR3 comprises 15 residues. Germline V lookup: CDR1 MNHEY, CDR2 SMNVEV (reference sequence). The CDR3 sequence is CASSVDRSSGNTIYF. The DNA for the CDR3 is TGTGCCAGCAGCGTCGACCGGAGCTCTGGAAACACCATATATTTT.

This clonotype was recorded many times. The V gene is TRBV6-1, the J gene TRBJ2-3, with D possibly TRBD2 on 6 matching bases. The CDR3 sequence is 14 residues long. Trimming took 4 bases from V and 0 from J, leaving 8 bases between them. The germline V gene encodes CDR1 MNHNS and CDR2 SASEGT. CDR3 in amino acids: CASSARGSTDTQYF. Written as DNA, the CDR3 is TGTGCCAGCAGTGCACGGGGGAGCACAGATACGCAGTATTTT.

This clonotype was observed at least ten times. This rearrangement joins TRBV29-1 to TRBJ1-2; possible D gene TRBD1, 6 bases. The CDR3 totals 13 residues. In germline, CDR1 is SQVTM, CDR2 ANQGSEA. V was trimmed by 0 bases and J by 3 bases, leaving 8 bases between them. This CDR3 is CSVEDPGDYGYTF. DNA for the CDR3: TGCAGCGTTGAAGATCCAGGGGACTATGGCTACACCTTC.

This clonotype showed up many times. V is TRBV2 and J is TRBJ1-4; D is unresolved. V gave up 7 bases and J gave up 5 bases, with 11 bases separating them. The CDR3 contains 13 residues. The germline V gene encodes CDR1 SNHLY and CDR2 FYNNEI. The CDR3 sequence is CASNPVKNEKLFF. CDR3 coding DNA: TGTGCCAGCAATCCAGTGAAGAATGAAAAACTGTTTTTT. Full variable domain (rest looked up from reference TRBV2 and TRBJ1-4): EPEVTQTPSHQVTQMGQEVILRCVPISNHLYFYWYRQILGQKVEFLVSFYNNEISEKSEIFDDQFSVERPDGSNFTLKIRSTKLEDSAMYFCASNPVKNEKLFFGSGTQLSVL.

On this clonotype: Compared with germline, one end of the junction differs, possibly owing to a read error. The chain carries TRBV27 and TRBJ2-7; D unresolved. The CDR3 sequence is 13 residues long. Germline CDR1 and CDR2: MNHEY and SMNVEV (reference sequence). The CDR3 loop reads CATSLDGSYEQYF. CDR3 in DNA: TGTGCCACCAGTCTGGACGGTTCCTACGAGCAGTACTTC.

The V call is TRBV7-2, the J call TRBJ2-1, with 11 nucleotides matching TRBD2. CDR1 is SGHTA, CDR2 FQGNSA, per germline. Losses at the gene ends were 5 bases for V and 2 bases for J; bases not matched to a gene: 14. The CDR3 totals 19 residues. CDR3 protein: CASSPQTLAGGFPYNEQFF. In DNA, the CDR3 is TGTGCCAGCAGCCCACAGACGCTAGCGGGAGGCTTCCCCTACAATGAGCAGTTCTTC.

This clonotype was recorded a few times. The chain recombines TRBV30 with TRBJ2-1, with D possibly matching TRBD2 (7 bases). V was trimmed by 0 bases and J by 5 bases, leaving 14 bases between them. CDR3 length: 15 residues. Germline V gene lookup returns CDR1 GTSNPN and CDR2 SVGIG (reference sequence). The CDR3 sequence: CAWSVLGGGHNEQFF. Here the CDR3 DNA reads TGTGCCTGGAGTGTTTTGGGCGGGGGCCACAATGAGCAGTTCTTC.

This chain connects TRBV29-1 to TRBJ2-4; 7 nucleotides align to TRBD2. The CDR3 covers 13 residues. The J segment lost 3 bases and the V segment lost 5 bases, leaving 4 bases of the junction unmatched. The V gene's germline CDR1 is SQVTM and CDR2 ANQGSEA. CDR3 in amino acids: CSVRPGGKNIQYF. The CDR3 DNA follows: TGCAGCGTTCGTCCGGGGGGCAAAAACATTCAGTACTTC.

This sequence joins TRBV20-1 and TRBJ1-1, with D perhaps TRBD1 (5 bases). Trimming left V 5 bases short and J 0 bases short, with 19 bases between. The CDR3 has 16 residues. Per germline, CDR1 DFQATT and CDR2 SNEGSKA (reference sequence). The CDR3 DNA reads as TGCAGTGCTGACCCGCGGGGCCGGAACATGAACACTGAAGCTTTCTTT. Translated, it gives CSADPRGRNMNTEAFF.

The chain uses TRBV6-5 and TRBJ2-1, with a weak D call TRBD1 (5 bases). The CDR3 runs 14 residues. The V gene lost 3 bases and the J gene lost 5 bases, with 11 bases spanning the gap. The V gene's germline CDR1 is MNHEY and CDR2 SVGAGI. In DNA form, the CDR3 reads TGTGCCAGCAGTTATCAAGGGGTCCACAATGAGCAGTTCTTC. It is translated as CASSYQGVHNEQFF.

This clonotype was observed many times. This chain uses TRBV6-1 with TRBJ1-1; D unclear. Germline V lookup: CDR1 MNHNS, CDR2 SASEGT. There are 12 residues in the CDR3. With 7 bases removed from V and 5 bases from J, the gap between germline ends came to 11 bases. CDR3 DNA sequence: TGTGCCAGCATATTTCCCGGGACTGAAGCTTTCTTT. This encodes CASIFPGTEAFF.